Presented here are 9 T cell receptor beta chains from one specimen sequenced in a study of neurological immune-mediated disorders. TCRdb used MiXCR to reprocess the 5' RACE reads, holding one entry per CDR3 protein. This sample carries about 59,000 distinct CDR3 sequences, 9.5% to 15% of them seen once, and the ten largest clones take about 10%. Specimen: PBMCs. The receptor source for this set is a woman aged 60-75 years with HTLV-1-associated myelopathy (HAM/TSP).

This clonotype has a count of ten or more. This chain's CDR3 is CASSLQSGGINEQFF. CDR3 DNA sequence: TGTGCCAGCAGCTTACAAAGCGGGGGGATAAATGAGCAGTTCTTC. The rearrangement uses TRBV7-3 and TRBJ2-1; TRBD2 agrees at 9 bases. The V and J ends lost 2 bases and 7 bases, in that order; junction bases with no gene match: 6. Germline V CDR1 and CDR2: SGHTA, FQGTGA. The CDR3 totals 15 residues.

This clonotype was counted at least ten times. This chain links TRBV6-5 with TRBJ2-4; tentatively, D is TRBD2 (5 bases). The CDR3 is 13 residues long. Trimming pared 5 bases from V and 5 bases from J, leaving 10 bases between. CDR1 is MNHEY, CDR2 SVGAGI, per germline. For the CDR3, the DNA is TGTGCCAGCAGTCCGGGAAGCCAAAACATTCAGTACTTC. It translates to CASSPGSQNIQYF.

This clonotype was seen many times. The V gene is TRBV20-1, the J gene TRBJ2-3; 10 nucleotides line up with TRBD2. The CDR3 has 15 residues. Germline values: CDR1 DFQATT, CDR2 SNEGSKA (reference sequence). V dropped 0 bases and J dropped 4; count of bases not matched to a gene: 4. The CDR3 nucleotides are TGCAGTGCTAGAGATTCTAGCGGGAGTCCAGATACGCAGTATTTT. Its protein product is CSARDSSGSPDTQYF.

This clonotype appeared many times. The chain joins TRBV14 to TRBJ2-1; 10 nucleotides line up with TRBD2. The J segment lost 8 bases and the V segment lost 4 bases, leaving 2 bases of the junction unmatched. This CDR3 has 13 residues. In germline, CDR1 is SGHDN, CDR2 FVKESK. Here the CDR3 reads CASSLAGGYEQFF. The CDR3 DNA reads TGTGCCAGCAGCCTAGCGGGAGGCTATGAGCAGTTCTTC.

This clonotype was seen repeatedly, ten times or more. The CDR3 DNA follows: TGTGCCAGCAGTAAGTCCGATCGGGTTAGCTCCTACAATGAGCAGTTCTTC. Translated, it gives CASSKSDRVSSYNEQFF. The chain recombines TRBV9 with TRBJ2-1; no clear D. The CDR3 is 17 residues long. Germline CDR1 and CDR2: SGDLS and YYNGEE. The V gene lost 5 bases and the J gene lost 0 bases, with 18 bases spanning the gap.

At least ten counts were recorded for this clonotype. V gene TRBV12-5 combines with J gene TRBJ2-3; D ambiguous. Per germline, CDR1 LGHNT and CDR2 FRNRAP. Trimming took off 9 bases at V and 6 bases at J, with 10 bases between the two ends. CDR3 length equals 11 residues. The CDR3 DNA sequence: TGTGCTAGCACCAAACAGGATACGCAGTATTTT. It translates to CASTKQDTQYF.

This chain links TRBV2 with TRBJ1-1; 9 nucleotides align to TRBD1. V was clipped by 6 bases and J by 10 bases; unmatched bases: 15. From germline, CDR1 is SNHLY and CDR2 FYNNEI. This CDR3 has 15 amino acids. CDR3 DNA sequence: TGTGCCAGCAGAGAACCCGGGGGACAGGGATCAGGAGCTTTCTTT. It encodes CASREPGGQGSGAFF.

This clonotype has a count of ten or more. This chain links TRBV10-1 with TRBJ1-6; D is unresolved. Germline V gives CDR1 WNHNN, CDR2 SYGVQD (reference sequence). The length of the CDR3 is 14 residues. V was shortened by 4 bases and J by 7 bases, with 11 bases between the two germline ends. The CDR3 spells CASSAPGSNSPLHF. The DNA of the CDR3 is TGCGCCAGCAGTGCTCCGGGATCGAATTCACCCCTCCACTTT.

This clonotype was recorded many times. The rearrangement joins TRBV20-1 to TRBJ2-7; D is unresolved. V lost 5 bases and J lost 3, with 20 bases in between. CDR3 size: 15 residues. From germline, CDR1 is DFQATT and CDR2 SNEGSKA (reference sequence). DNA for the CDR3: TGCAGTGCTGGAAGTTTCTTGGCGGCCCGCTACGAGCAGTACTTC. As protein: CSAGSFLAARYEQYF.